Below, 30 T cell receptor beta chains from the same sample are listed, as sequenced in a study of cytomegalovirus exposure and HLA in healthy donors. The PCR ran on 60 Vbeta and 13 Jbeta primers. Assay used: immunoSEQ multiplex PCR; TCRdb lists only in-frame clones, some missing. The sample holds 90,000 to 100,000 clones; 75% to 85% are singletons and the top ten take approximately 2%. Sequenced input: PBMCs. The source is a man aged 18 to 29 in good health and CMV-seronegative.

V is TRBV2 and J is TRBJ1-6; 9 bases line up with TRBD1. V lost 2 bases to trimming and J lost 9 bases; unmatched junction nucleotides: 8. Germline-derived CDR1 and CDR2 are SNHLY and FYNNEI. The CDR3 extends over 16 amino acids. DNA of the CDR3: TGTGCCAGCAGTGAATCCGCAGGGACAGGGATTTCACCCCTCCACTTT. Translation gives CASSESAGTGISPLHF.

V gene TRBV7-8 combines with J gene TRBJ2-1; 10 bases are shared with TRBD1. Germline V gives CDR1 SGHVS, CDR2 FQNEAQ. V was clipped by 3 bases and J by 7 bases; unmatched bases: 3. The CDR3 is made up of 14 amino acids. The CDR3 is CASSLDRGSNEQFF. DNA of the CDR3: TGTGCCAGCAGCTTGGACAGGGGGAGTAATGAGCAGTTCTTC.

This sequence joins TRBV5-1 and TRBJ2-1; D may be TRBD2 (5 bases). The V end was cut by 0 bases, the J end by 5 bases, with 12 bases between. The CDR3 extends over 15 amino acids. The germline V gene has CDR1 SGHRS and CDR2 YFSETQ. CDR3 nucleotides: TGCGCCAGCAGCTTGGACAGCCAGCGGCACAATGAGCAGTTCTTC. As protein: CASSLDSQRHNEQFF.

The chain uses TRBV19 and TRBJ1-2, with D perhaps TRBD1 (5 bases). The CDR3 totals 14 residues. V was cut by 0 bases and J by 4 bases, with 9 bases left in between. Germline CDR1 and CDR2: LNHDA and SQIVND (reference sequence). The CDR3 DNA is TGTGCCAGTAGTATAGAGGAGGGGACCTATGGCTACACCTTC. Residues: CASSIEEGTYGYTF.

The chain is built from TRBV30 and TRBJ2-5; 11 bases agree with TRBD1. This CDR3 is 16 amino acids long. Germline-derived CDR1 and CDR2 are GTSNPN and SVGIG (reference sequence). V trimming: 0 bases; J trimming: 5 bases; junction bases outside the gene matches: 8. Written as DNA, the CDR3 is TGTGCCTGGAGTGTACAGGGACAGGGGGTTGAGGAGACCCAGTACTTC. It codes for CAWSVQGQGVEETQYF.

The gene calls are TRBV25-1 and TRBJ2-5; D might be TRBD2 (6 bases). The CDR3 is made up of 17 amino acids. Trimming cost V 4 bases and J 5 bases, with 23 bases left between them. The germline gives CDR1 MGHDK, CDR2 SYGVNS. CDR3 in amino acids: CASSAWGHGGSKETQYF. For the CDR3, the DNA is TGTGCCAGCAGTGCATGGGGCCACGGGGGAAGTAAGGAGACCCAGTACTTC.

This chain connects TRBV2 to TRBJ2-7; 7 bases are a match to TRBD1. The CDR3 has 15 residues. Unmatched junction bases numbered 4, after V lost 2 bases and J lost 0 bases. Germline loops: CDR1 SNHLY, CDR2 FYNNEI. This CDR3 is CASSEQDRFSYEQYF. CDR3 nucleotide sequence: TGTGCCAGCAGTGAACAGGACAGGTTCTCCTACGAGCAGTACTTC.

The chain uses TRBV9 and TRBJ1-5; weak D call: TRBD1 (5 bases). Between the trimmed V and J ends, which lost 3 bases and 4 bases, there was a span of 14 bases. The CDR3 has 15 amino acids. The germline V gene encodes CDR1 SGDLS and CDR2 YYNGEE. The CDR3 region has the DNA TGTGCCAGCAGCGAGACAGCTTATTTGAATCAGCCCCAGCATTTT. Residues: CASSETAYLNQPQHF.

The gene calls are TRBV4-2 and TRBJ2-1; 7 bases match TRBD2. CDR3 size: 17 residues. Looked up from germline, CDR1 is LGHNA and CDR2 is YNFKEQ. J lost 0 bases, V lost 0 bases, and 5 bases had no gene match. For the CDR3, the DNA is TGTGCCAGCAGCCAAGAATTACTAGCGAACTCCTACAATGAGCAGTTCTTC. Its protein product is CASSQELLANSYNEQFF.

V usage is TRBV7-9 and J usage is TRBJ1-3; tentatively, D is TRBD1 (5 bases). The CDR3 runs 15 residues. Per the germline V gene, CDR1 is SEHNR and CDR2 is FQNEAQ (reference sequence). The V gene lost 5 bases and the J gene lost 2 bases, with 13 bases spanning the gap. The CDR3 DNA reads as TGTGCCAGCAGCGGGGGGGGTGGGACTGGAAACACCATATATTTT. It yields the protein CASSGGGGTGNTIYF. Full variable domain (remainder filled in from reference TRBV7-9 and TRBJ1-3): DTGVSQNPRHKITKRGQNVTFRCDPISEHNRLYWYRQTLGQGPEFLTYFQNEAQLEKSRLLSDRFSAERPKGSFSTLEIQRTEQGDSAMYLCASSGGGGTGNTIYFGEGSWLTVV.

J is TRBJ2-7 and V is TRBV27; 7 bases agree with TRBD1. V lost 8 bases, J lost 5 bases, and 9 bases stayed unmatched. Germline values: CDR1 MNHEY, CDR2 SMNVEV (reference sequence). The CDR3 spans 13 residues. The CDR3 DNA sequence: TGTGCCAGCGGAAAGACAGGGAACCACGAGCAGTACTTC. Translating it yields CASGKTGNHEQYF.

On this clone itself: A read error may account for a junction end that differs from germline. Other nucleotide sequences from this sample produce the same CDR3. V is TRBV5-1 and J is TRBJ1-1, with D perhaps TRBD1 (6 bases). The germline V gene encodes CDR1 SGHRS and CDR2 YFSETQ. The CDR3 is made up of 15 amino acids. DNA for the CDR3: TGTGCCAGCAGCCCTGAGGGACACCCTAACACTGAAGCTTTCTTT. This encodes CASSPEGHPNTEAFF.

V and J are TRBV5-1 and TRBJ1-4; TRBD1 aligns across 7 bases. With V trimmed by 4 bases and J by 1 base, 4 bases remained unmatched. CDR1 is SGHRS and CDR2 is YFSETQ in the germline V gene. The CDR3 sequence is 15 residues long. In DNA form, the CDR3 reads TGCGCCAGCAGCATCGGGACAGTAACTAATGAAAAACTGTTTTTT. It encodes CASSIGTVTNEKLFF.

The chain employs TRBV5-1 and TRBJ2-5; 7 nucleotides line up with TRBD2. Germline CDR1 is SGHRS and CDR2 is YFSETQ. Germline trimming cut 3 bases from V and 0 bases from J; bases unmatched to any gene: 2. CDR3 length: 14 amino acids. CDR3 protein: CASSYGTNQETQYF. The DNA for the CDR3 is TGCGCCAGCAGCTACGGGACTAACCAAGAGACCCAGTACTTC.

The chain carries TRBV9 and TRBJ1-2, with 11 bases matching TRBD1. The V and J ends lost 4 bases and 4 bases, in that order; junction bases with no gene match: 6. The CDR3 sequence is 15 residues long. Germline CDR1 is SGDLS and CDR2 is YYNGEE. DNA for the CDR3: TGTGCCAGCAGCCCCGGACAGGGGGCTATCTATGGCTACACCTTC. As protein: CASSPGQGAIYGYTF.

This sequence joins TRBV5-5 and TRBJ1-2; D unresolved. This CDR3 is built from 17 residues. V was pared by 0 bases and J by 5 bases, with 20 bases between. Germline loops: CDR1 SGHKS, CDR2 YYEKEE (reference sequence). The DNA for the CDR3 is TGTGCCAGCAGCTTGGGAGGGATGGCGGACGGATGGTATGGCTACACCTTC. Residues: CASSLGGMADGWYGYTF.

This chain links TRBV13 with TRBJ1-1; TRBD1 matches at 9 bases. CDR3 length equals 13 residues. Germline values: CDR1 PRHDT, CDR2 FYEKMQ (reference sequence). The junction had 3 bases not matched to a gene; V was cut back by 5 bases and J by 5 bases. In DNA, the CDR3 is TGTGCCAGCAGCCCTGGACAGGGGACTGAAGCTTTCTTT. As protein: CASSPGQGTEAFF.

The V gene is TRBV29-1, the J gene TRBJ2-5; 10 bases are a match to TRBD2. Germline V gene lookup returns CDR1 SQVTM and CDR2 ANQGSEA. The CDR3 contains 15 residues. Germline trimming cut 4 bases from V and 4 bases from J; bases unmatched to any gene: 9. CDR3 coding DNA: TGCAGCGTTGGGCAAGCGGGGGGGATTCGAGAGACCCAGTACTTC. It encodes CSVGQAGGIRETQYF.

The chain employs TRBV6-1 and TRBJ2-7; weak D call: TRBD1 (6 bases). Trimming shortened V by 5 bases and J by 8 bases, and 22 bases separated the two germline ends. Germline V gene sequence: CDR1 MNHNS, CDR2 SASEGT. The CDR3 loop spans 15 amino acids. For the CDR3, the DNA is TGTGCCAGCAGTCCGCCCGGACAGTCAACCATGAAGCAGTACTTC. Translation: CASSPPGQSTMKQYF.

This clone has only one observation. The V call is TRBV7-2, the J call TRBJ1-2; TRBD1 matches at 7 bases. There are 14 residues in the CDR3. Trimming removed 1 base from V and 8 bases from J; junction bases left unmatched: 7. In germline, CDR1 is SGHTA, CDR2 FQGNSA. In nucleotides, the CDR3 is TGTGCCAGCAGCTTAGAGGGGGCCAGAAGGGGCTACACCTTC. Protein: CASSLEGARRGYTF. Full variable domain (outside the CDR3, taken from reference TRBV7-2 and TRBJ1-2): GAGVSQSPSNKVTEKGKDVELRCDPISGHTALYWYRQSLGQGLEFLIYFQGNSAPDKSGLPSDRFSAERTGGSVSTLTIQRTQQEDSAVYLCASSLEGARRGYTFGSGTRLTVV.

V gene TRBV7-9 combines with J gene TRBJ2-3; TRBD2 matches 13 bases. The V segment lost 2 bases and the J segment 0 bases; nucleotides outside the gene matches: 2. Per the germline V gene, CDR1 is SEHNR and CDR2 is FQNEAQ (reference sequence). This CDR3 contains 17 residues. As DNA, the CDR3 is TGTGCCAGCAGCTTACTACTAGCGGGGGGGAGCACAGATACGCAGTATTTT. It is translated as CASSLLLAGGSTDTQYF.

In regard to this clone: The junction and the germline gene differ at one end; a read error may be behind it. J is TRBJ1-1 and V is TRBV7-2; no firm D call. The germline V gene has CDR1 SGHTA and CDR2 FQGNSA. This CDR3 has 14 amino acids. DNA of the CDR3: TGTGCCAGCACCTTAGGGCTCCAGAACACTGAAGCTTTCTTT. It codes for CASTLGLQNTEAFF.

V gene TRBV7-6 combines with J gene TRBJ1-2, with 8 bases aligning to TRBD1. After removal of 5 bases from V and 8 bases from J, the junction contained 19 bases not matched to a gene. Germline V lookup: CDR1 SGHVS, CDR2 FNYEAQ. This CDR3 comprises 17 residues. The CDR3, as DNA: TGTGCCAGCAGCCGTAGTGTGGGGCCAGGGGGCCTCCTGGGCTACACCTTC. This translates into CASSRSVGPGGLLGYTF.

This clone appeared a few times. The J gene is TRBJ1-2, the V gene TRBV5-4; 12 bases match TRBD1. After removal of 0 bases from V and 4 bases from J, the junction contained 4 bases not matched to a gene. Germline loops: CDR1 SGHNT, CDR2 YYREEE (reference sequence). This CDR3 comprises 16 residues. For the CDR3, the DNA is TGTGCCAGCAGCTTGGCGGGACAGGGGGCAGTCTATGGCTACACCTTC. Protein product: CASSLAGQGAVYGYTF. Full variable domain (rest looked up from reference TRBV5-4 and TRBJ1-2): ETGVTQSPTHLIKTRGQQVTLRCSSQSGHNTVSWYQQALGQGPQFIFQYYREEENGRGNFPPRFSGLQFPNYSSELNVNALELDDSALYLCASSLAGQGAVYGYTFGSGTRLTVV.

The J gene is TRBJ2-5, the V gene TRBV6-1; D is possibly TRBD1 (6 bases). The end of the DNA aligns better with TRBJ2-7, so the J call may be wrong. This CDR3 has 15 amino acids. Germline loops: CDR1 MNHNS, CDR2 SASEGT. The chain's CDR3 is CASRNRDTPVDEQYF. The DNA of the CDR3 is TGTGCCAGCAGGAACCGGGACACCCCCGTCGACGAGCAGTACTTC.

The rearrangement links TRBV10-3 to TRBJ2-5; D might be TRBD1 (5 bases). V was cut by 2 bases and J by 2 bases, with 15 bases left in between. Germline loops: CDR1 ENHRY, CDR2 SYGVKD. This CDR3 region has 16 residues. The CDR3 sequence is CAISEPSRDRQETQYF. CDR3 nucleotides: TGTGCCATCAGTGAGCCTTCCCGCGACAGACAAGAGACCCAGTACTTC.

This chain links TRBV27 with TRBJ2-2; TRBD2 agrees at 8 bases. Trimming at V came to 6 bases and at J to 4 bases, leaving 10 bases not matched to a gene. This CDR3 comprises 16 residues. Germline-derived CDR1 and CDR2 are MNHEY and SMNVEV (reference sequence). The CDR3 loop is CASSYRGGRGTGELFF. DNA for the CDR3: TGTGCCAGCAGCTATCGGGGGGGCCGGGGCACCGGGGAGCTGTTTTTT.

A word on this clone: The junction differs from germline at one of its ends, possibly a read error. The chain is built from TRBV7-9 and TRBJ1-2, with D uncertain. Germline CDR1 reads SEHNR; CDR2 reads FQNEAQ (reference sequence). The CDR3 runs to 15 residues. CDR3 sequence reads: CSSSPTPGVDYGYTF. For the CDR3, the DNA is TGTTCCAGCAGCCCAACACCCGGGGTTGACTATGGCTACACCTTC. Full variable domain (remainder filled in from reference TRBV7-9 and TRBJ1-2): DTGVSQNPRHKITKRGQNVTFRCDPISEHNRLYWYRQTLGQGPEFLTYFQNEAQLEKSRLLSDRFSAERPKGSFSTLEIQRTEQGDSAMYLCSSSPTPGVDYGYTFGSGTRLTVV.

CDR3 loop: CASSQDPSGGSYEQYF. The CDR3 DNA is TGTGCCAGCAGCCAAGATCCTAGCGGGGGCTCCTACGAGCAGTACTTC. J is TRBJ2-7 and V is TRBV14; 10 nucleotides align to TRBD2. Germline CDR1 SGHDN, CDR2 FVKESK. V shed 0 bases, J shed 0 bases, and the junction held 2 bases outside the gene matches. This CDR3 is 16 amino acids long.

The chain carries TRBV19 and TRBJ2-5; the D gene is possibly TRBD2 (6 bases). The CDR3 length is 15 residues. Deletions cut 5 bases from V and 1 base from J, with 14 bases between. Germline CDR1 LNHDA, CDR2 SQIVND (reference sequence). This chain's CDR3 is CASSALRGGQETQYF. CDR3 sequence (DNA): TGTGCCAGTAGTGCTCTGAGGGGAGGCCAAGAGACCCAGTACTTC.